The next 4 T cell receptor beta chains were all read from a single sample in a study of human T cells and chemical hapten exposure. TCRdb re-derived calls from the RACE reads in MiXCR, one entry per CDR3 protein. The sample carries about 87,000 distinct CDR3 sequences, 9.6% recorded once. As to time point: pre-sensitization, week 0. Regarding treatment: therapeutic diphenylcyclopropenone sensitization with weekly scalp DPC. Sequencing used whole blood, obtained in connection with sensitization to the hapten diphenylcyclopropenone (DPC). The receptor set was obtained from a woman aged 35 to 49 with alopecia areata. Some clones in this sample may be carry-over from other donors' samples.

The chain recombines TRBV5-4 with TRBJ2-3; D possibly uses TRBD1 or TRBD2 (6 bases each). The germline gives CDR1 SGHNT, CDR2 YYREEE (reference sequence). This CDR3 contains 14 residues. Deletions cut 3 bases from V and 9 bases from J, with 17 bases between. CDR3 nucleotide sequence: TGTGCCAGCAGCTGGGGGCGAGGGGGGTACACGCAGTATTTT. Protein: CASSWGRGGYTQYF. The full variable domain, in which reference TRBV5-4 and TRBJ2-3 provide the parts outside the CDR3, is ETGVTQSPTHLIKTRGQQVTLRCSSQSGHNTVSWYQQALGQGPQFIFQYYREEENGRGNFPPRFSGLQFPNYSSELNVNALELDDSALYLCASSWGRGGYTQYFGPGTRLTVL.

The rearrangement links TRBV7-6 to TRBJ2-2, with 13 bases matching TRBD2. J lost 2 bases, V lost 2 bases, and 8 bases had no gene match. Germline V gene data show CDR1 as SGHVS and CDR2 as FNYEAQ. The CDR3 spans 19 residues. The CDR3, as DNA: TGTGCCAGCAGCTTAATGGCCGGGACTAGCGGGACAAACACCGGGGAGCTGTTTTTT. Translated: CASSLMAGTSGTNTGELFF.

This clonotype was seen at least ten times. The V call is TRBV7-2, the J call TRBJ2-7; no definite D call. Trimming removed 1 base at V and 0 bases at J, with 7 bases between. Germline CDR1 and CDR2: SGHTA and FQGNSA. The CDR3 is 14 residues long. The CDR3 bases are TGTGCCAGCAGCTTAGGTAGGAGCTCCTACGAGCAGTACTTC. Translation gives CASSLGRSSYEQYF.

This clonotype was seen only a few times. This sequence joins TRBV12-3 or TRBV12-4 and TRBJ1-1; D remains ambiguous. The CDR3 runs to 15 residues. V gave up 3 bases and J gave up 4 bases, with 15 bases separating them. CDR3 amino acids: CASSFIGRRITEAFF. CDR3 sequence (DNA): TGTGCCAGCAGTTTCATAGGGAGGAGGATCACTGAAGCTTTCTTT.